These 26 T cell receptor beta chains share one sample of origin, sequenced in a study of OX40 agonist ivuxolimab in advanced cancers. Assay: immunoSEQ multiplex PCR; the TCRdb copy retains only in-frame clones and omits some. The sample contains about 76,000 clones, about 80% of which appear only once. The sample in question was CD4+ or CD8+ T cells sorted from blood, obtained in a trial of the OX40 agonist ivuxolimab. These TCRs come from an adult with an advanced solid tumor such as melanoma, head and neck, liver or kidney cancer.

The rearrangement links TRBV7-9 to TRBJ2-7; a weak D match, TRBD1 (6 bases). The V gene lost 5 bases and the J gene lost 4 bases, with 12 bases spanning the gap. Germline CDR1 SEHNR, CDR2 FQNEAQ (reference sequence). This CDR3 contains 13 residues. CDR3 bases: TGTGCCAGCAGCCATTCACAGGGATACGAGCAGTACTTC. It translates to CASSHSQGYEQYF.

The genes are TRBV11-2 and TRBJ2-2; unclear D gene. Looked up from germline, CDR1 is SGHAT and CDR2 is FQNNGV. Trimming took 2 bases from V and 4 from J, leaving 8 bases between them. This CDR3 contains 14 residues. The CDR3 region is CASSLLTTTGELFF. The CDR3 coding sequence is TGTGCCAGCAGCTTACTTACAACCACCGGGGAGCTGTTTTTT. The full variable domain, its missing parts supplied by reference TRBV11-2 and TRBJ2-2, is EAGVAQSPRYKIIEKRQSVAFWCNPISGHATLYWYQQILGQGPKLLIQFQNNGVVDDSQLPKDRFSAERLKGVDSTLKIQPAKLEDSAVYLCASSLLTTTGELFFGEGSRLTVL.

The sample holds a few counts of this clone. V and J are TRBV19 and TRBJ1-3; D unclear. Germline CDR1 and CDR2: LNHDA and SQIVND (reference sequence). The CDR3 has 15 residues. The germline V and J ends were trimmed by 6 bases and 4 bases, with 16 bases remaining between them. The CDR3 loop reads CASSRLVSSGNTIYF. The DNA of the CDR3 is TGTGCCAGTAGCAGGCTGGTTTCTTCGGGAAACACCATATATTTT.

The chain joins TRBV11-2 to TRBJ2-2, with TRBD2 as a possible D gene (6 bases). Trimming pared 5 bases from V and 6 bases from J, leaving 19 bases between. The CDR3 is made up of 16 amino acids. The germline V gene encodes CDR1 SGHAT and CDR2 FQNNGV. CDR3 in amino acids: CASSDLGTAGPGELFF. The DNA of the CDR3 is TGTGCCAGCAGCGACCTAGGGACGGCGGGACCCGGGGAGCTGTTTTTT.

The gene calls are TRBV5-1 and TRBJ2-1; the match to TRBD2 covers 12 bases. The V gene end was trimmed by 5 bases and the J gene end by 4 bases; junction bases not matched to a gene: 4. Germline V CDR1 and CDR2: SGHRS, YFSETQ. This CDR3 spans 15 amino acids. For the CDR3, the DNA is TGCGCCAGCAGAAGGACTAGCGGGGTTTACAATGAGCAGTTCTTC. Translating it yields CASRRTSGVYNEQFF.

This clone was seen a single time. This chain connects TRBV13 to TRBJ2-7, with a weak D call TRBD1 (6 bases). The V and J ends lost 3 bases and 1 base respectively, with 13 bases between them. The CDR3 extends over 15 amino acids. The germline gives CDR1 PRHDT, CDR2 FYEKMQ (reference sequence). The CDR3 spells CASSFRQEVSYEQYF. The CDR3 coding sequence is TGTGCCAGCAGCTTCCGACAGGAAGTATCCTACGAGCAGTACTTC. Drawing the rest from reference TRBV13 and TRBJ2-7, the complete variable domain is AAGVIQSPRHLIKEKRETATLKCYPIPRHDTVYWYQQGPGQDPQFLISFYEKMQSDKGSIPDRFSAQQFSDYHSELNMSSLELGDSALYFCASSFRQEVSYEQYFGPGTRLTVT.

This clone appeared a few times. This chain joins TRBV27 and TRBJ2-7, with a possible D match to TRBD1 (6 bases). The ends were cut back, 6 bases at V and 7 bases at J, with 16 bases in the middle. This CDR3 is built from 13 residues. Germline lookup yields CDR1 MNHEY and CDR2 SMNVEV (reference sequence). The chain's CDR3 is CASRKTGFGEQYF. As DNA, the CDR3 is TGTGCCAGCAGAAAGACAGGTTTCGGGGAGCAGTACTTC.

This clone was counted between two and nine times. The rearrangement joins TRBV18 to TRBJ1-1; the match to TRBD1 covers 11 bases. The length of the CDR3 is 15 residues. Germline V gene lookup returns CDR1 KGHSH and CDR2 LQKENI. J lost 6 bases, V lost 3 bases, and 6 bases had no gene match. CDR3: CASSPYRGQGAEAFF. DNA of the CDR3: TGTGCCAGCTCACCGTATCGGGGACAGGGGGCTGAAGCTTTCTTT.

CDR3 protein: CSARMTGDEQYF. CDR3 in DNA: TGCAGCGCCAGAATGACAGGGGACGAGCAGTACTTC. The chain joins TRBV29-1 to TRBJ2-7, with 8 bases that match TRBD1. The junction had 7 bases not matched to a gene; V was cut back by 7 bases and J by 5 bases. CDR3 length equals 12 residues. Germline values: CDR1 SQVTM, CDR2 ANQGSEA.

This clone appeared a single time. The rearrangement links TRBV11-2 to TRBJ2-1; 9 bases line up with TRBD2. The CDR3 loop spans 15 amino acids. V dropped 1 base and J dropped 7; count of bases not matched to a gene: 5. Germline values: CDR1 SGHAT, CDR2 FQNNGV. CDR3 region: CASSLVAGEGNEQFF. CDR3 nucleotides: TGTGCCAGCAGCTTAGTAGCGGGAGAGGGAAATGAGCAGTTCTTC.

This clone was observed once. The chain carries TRBV29-1 and TRBJ1-2; possible D gene TRBD1, 5 bases. CDR3 length: 12 residues. The ends were cut back, 4 bases at V and 8 bases at J, with 14 bases in the middle. CDR1 is SQVTM, CDR2 ANQGSEA, per germline. For the CDR3, the DNA is TGCAGCGTTGTTAAAAGTGGGGACGGCTACACCTTC. Translated: CSVVKSGDGYTF.

J is TRBJ1-1 and V is TRBV7-2; tentatively, D is TRBD1 (5 bases). Trimming took 5 bases from V and 3 from J, leaving 13 bases between them. Germline CDR1 is SGHTA and CDR2 is FQGNSA. CDR3 size: 14 residues. This CDR3 is CASSIQVRDTEAFF. The CDR3 DNA reads TGTGCCAGCAGCATACAGGTGAGGGACACTGAAGCTTTCTTT.

Only a few counts were recorded for this clone. The J gene is TRBJ1-3, the V gene TRBV7-9; TRBD1 matches at 8 bases. J was trimmed by 2 bases and V by 2 bases; bases with no gene match: 5. Germline V gives CDR1 SEHNR, CDR2 FQNEAQ (reference sequence). The CDR3 loop spans 16 amino acids. The CDR3 here is CASSLSQGATGNTIYF. The CDR3 bases are TGTGCCAGCAGCTTATCCCAGGGGGCGACTGGAAACACCATATATTTT. Full variable domain (outside the CDR3, taken from reference TRBV7-9 and TRBJ1-3): DTGVSQNPRHKITKRGQNVTFRCDPISEHNRLYWYRQTLGQGPEFLTYFQNEAQLEKSRLLSDRFSAERPKGSFSTLEIQRTEQGDSAMYLCASSLSQGATGNTIYFGEGSWLTVV.

J is TRBJ2-5 and V is TRBV18; 14 nucleotides line up with TRBD2. The J call may not be correct, given that the DNA end is closer to TRBJ2-7. This CDR3 contains 16 residues. CDR1 KGHSH and CDR2 LQKENI come from the germline V gene. The CDR3 DNA is TGTGCCAGCTCACAGGGACTAGCGGGAGTTCGGGACGAGCAGTACTTC. The encoded protein is CASSQGLAGVRDEQYF.

The CDR3 spells CASSGGDTREQYF. The CDR3 DNA follows: TGTGCCAGCAGTGGAGGGGACACTCGGGAGCAGTACTTC. J is TRBJ2-5 and V is TRBV2, with D perhaps assigned TRBD1 or TRBD2 (6 bases each). Germline V CDR1 and CDR2: SNHLY, FYNNEI. The CDR3 extends over 13 amino acids. V lost 4 bases and J 11 bases, leaving 17 bases between the germline ends.

This clone was found once. The chain carries TRBV30 and TRBJ1-2; D uncertain. This CDR3 has 13 amino acids. Germline loops: CDR1 GTSNPN, CDR2 SVGIG (reference sequence). Trimming shortened V by 8 bases and J by 2 bases, and 15 bases separated the two germline ends. CDR3: CAGSAARNYGYTF. DNA of the CDR3: TGTGCCGGTAGCGCGGCCAGGAACTATGGCTACACCTTC.

The J gene is TRBJ1-4, the V gene TRBV2; the match to TRBD1 covers 7 bases. This CDR3 has 14 residues. V lost 2 bases and J lost 5; bases outside the gene matches: 2. Germline-derived CDR1 and CDR2 are SNHLY and FYNNEI. CDR3 sequence reads: CASSEQGENEKLFF. As DNA, the CDR3 is TGTGCCAGCAGTGAACAGGGGGAGAATGAAAAACTGTTTTTT.

The chain couples TRBV10-3 to TRBJ2-7, with D hard to call. V was pared by 9 bases and J by 1 base, with 10 bases between. CDR1 is ENHRY, CDR2 SYGVKD, per germline. The CDR3 spans 12 residues. In nucleotides, the CDR3 is TGTGCCATTGGCACGGTATCCTACGAGCAGTACTTC. Its protein is CAIGTVSYEQYF.

The chain couples TRBV9 to TRBJ1-4; the match to TRBD1 covers 7 bases. Germline V gives CDR1 SGDLS, CDR2 YYNGEE. The CDR3 is 18 residues long. After removal of 3 bases from V and 2 bases from J, the junction contained 13 bases not matched to a gene. Here the CDR3 reads CASSGGDRRGQTNEKLFF. The CDR3 DNA reads TGTGCCAGCAGCGGAGGAGATAGAAGGGGGCAGACTAATGAAAAACTGTTTTTT.

This chain joins TRBV4-3 and TRBJ2-2; the match to TRBD2 covers 7 bases. Trimming removed 0 bases from V and 7 bases from J; junction bases left unmatched: 2. The length of the CDR3 is 14 residues. Per germline, CDR1 LGHNA and CDR2 YSLEER. The CDR3 DNA reads TGCGCCAGCAGCCAAGACGGGGGGAGCGGGGAGCTGTTTTTT. This sequence encodes CASSQDGGSGELFF.

The rearrangement joins TRBV5-6 to TRBJ1-1; no clear D. Between the trimmed V and J ends, which lost 0 bases and 2 bases, there was a span of 17 bases. Germline values: CDR1 SGHDT, CDR2 YYEEEE. This CDR3 comprises 17 residues. The CDR3 DNA is TGTGCCAGCAGCTTGGGAAAGCGACCGCGGGGAAACACTGAAGCTTTCTTT. Translated: CASSLGKRPRGNTEAFF.

The rearrangement joins TRBV6-1 to TRBJ1-2; 8 positions match TRBD1. Germline V gene data show CDR1 as MNHNS and CDR2 as SASEGT. This CDR3 comprises 13 residues. V trimming: 6 bases; J trimming: 6 bases; junction bases outside the gene matches: 6. CDR3 sequence (DNA): TGTGCCAGCAGCACCCAGGGGGCGGATGGCTACACCTTC. It encodes CASSTQGADGYTF.

This chain uses TRBV10-3 with TRBJ2-6; no reliable D call. This CDR3 is 15 amino acids long. Germline-derived CDR1 and CDR2 are ENHRY and SYGVKD. V was clipped by 9 bases and J by 0 bases, with 12 bases between them. The CDR3 DNA is TGTGCCATTAGTCCGGCTAACTCTGGGGCCAACGTCCTGACTTTC. Protein: CAISPANSGANVLTF.

This clone occurred once. This chain connects TRBV2 to TRBJ2-1, with 13 nucleotides matching TRBD2. V lost 1 base to trimming and J lost 7 bases; unmatched junction nucleotides: 1. The CDR3 totals 15 residues. Germline values: CDR1 SNHLY, CDR2 FYNNEI. The CDR3 region is CASSEELAGGNEQFF. The CDR3 DNA reads TGTGCCAGCAGTGAAGAACTAGCGGGGGGGAATGAGCAGTTCTTC.

The chain links TRBV6-6 to TRBJ1-5; D perhaps matches TRBD1 (5 bases). In germline, CDR1 is MNHNY, CDR2 SVGAGI (reference sequence). This CDR3 is 15 amino acids long. V lost 4 bases, J lost 10 bases, and 20 bases lay in between. The CDR3 loop reads CASSSYDGWGSPQHF. In nucleotides, the CDR3 is TGTGCCAGCAGTTCGTACGATGGCTGGGGGTCACCCCAGCATTTT.

This clone occurred once. V is TRBV14 and J is TRBJ2-5, with no clear D. The CDR3 runs 12 residues. CDR1 and CDR2 (germline): SGHDN, FVKESK. Trimming took off 2 bases at V and 13 bases at J, with 14 bases between the two ends. CDR3 sequence reads: CASSQPYRNLYF. CDR3 sequence (DNA): TGTGCCAGCAGCCAACCATACCGGAATTTGTACTTC.